This T cell receptor beta chain comes out of a study of cytotoxic CD8 clonotypes in ibrutinib-treated CLL. Study-level points and caveats: Clonality measured at baseline exceeded age-matched healthy donors, tracking circulating CD8+ T-cell counts.

TCRdb's copy holds only in-frame clones and misses some; the assay was immunoSEQ multiplex PCR. This table has tens of thousands of clones, just over 70% appearing once. To note about this clone: Antigen specificity is unknown. One junction end disagrees with the germline gene, perhaps due to a read error.

The sequence was collected from a human donor with chronic lymphocytic leukemia. The source material was PBMCs, sampled at disease progression, from a patient treated with ibrutinib.

CDR3 bases: TGTGCTAGCAGCTTCAGTACCAATGAAAAACTGTTTTTT. Its protein product is CASSFSTNEKLFF. The J gene is TRBJ1-4, the V gene TRBV7-7; no reliable D call. There are 13 residues in the CDR3. CDR1 and CDR2 (germline): SSHAT, FNYEAQ (reference sequence).